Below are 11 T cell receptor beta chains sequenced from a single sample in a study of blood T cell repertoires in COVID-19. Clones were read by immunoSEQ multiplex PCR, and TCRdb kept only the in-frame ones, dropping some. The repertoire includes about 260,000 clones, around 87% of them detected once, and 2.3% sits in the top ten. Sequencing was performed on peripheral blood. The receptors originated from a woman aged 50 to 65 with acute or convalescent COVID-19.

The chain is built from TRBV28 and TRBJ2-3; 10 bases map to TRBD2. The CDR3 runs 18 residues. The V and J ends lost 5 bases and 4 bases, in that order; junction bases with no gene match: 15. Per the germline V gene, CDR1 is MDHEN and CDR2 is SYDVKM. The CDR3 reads CASSLLAGVGPRPDTQYF. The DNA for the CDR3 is TGTGCCAGCAGTCTTCTAGCGGGAGTTGGGCCCCGCCCAGATACGCAGTATTTT.

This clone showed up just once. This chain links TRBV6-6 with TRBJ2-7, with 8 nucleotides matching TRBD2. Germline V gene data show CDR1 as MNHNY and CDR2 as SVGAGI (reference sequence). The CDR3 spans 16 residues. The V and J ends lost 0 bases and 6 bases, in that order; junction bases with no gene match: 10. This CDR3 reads CASSYSLPGLVGEQYF. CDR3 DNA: TGTGCCAGCAGTTACTCTCTCCCGGGACTAGTCGGCGAGCAGTACTTC.

CDR3 amino acids: CASVITGASYEQYF. Written as DNA, the CDR3 is TGTGCCAGCGTTATTACAGGGGCAAGTTACGAGCAGTACTTC. The rearrangement uses TRBV2 and TRBJ2-7, with 7 bases that match TRBD1. The CDR3 contains 14 residues. Losses at the gene ends were 8 bases for V and 4 bases for J; bases not matched to a gene: 11. The germline V gene encodes CDR1 SNHLY and CDR2 FYNNEI.

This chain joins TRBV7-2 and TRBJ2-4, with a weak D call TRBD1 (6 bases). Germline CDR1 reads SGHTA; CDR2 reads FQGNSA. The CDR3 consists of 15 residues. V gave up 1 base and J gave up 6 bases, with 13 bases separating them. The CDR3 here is CASSLDRIGGNIQYF. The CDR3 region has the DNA TGTGCCAGCAGCTTAGACCGCATAGGGGGAAACATTCAGTACTTC.

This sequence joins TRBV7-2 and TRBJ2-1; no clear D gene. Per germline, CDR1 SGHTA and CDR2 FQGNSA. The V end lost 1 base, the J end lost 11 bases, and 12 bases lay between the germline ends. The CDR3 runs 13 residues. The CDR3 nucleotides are TGTGCCAGCAGCTTAGTGGAGCTAGGAAAGCAGTTCTTC. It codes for CASSLVELGKQFF. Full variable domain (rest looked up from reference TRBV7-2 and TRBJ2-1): GAGVSQSPSNKVTEKGKDVELRCDPISGHTALYWYRQSLGQGLEFLIYFQGNSAPDKSGLPSDRFSAERTGGSVSTLTIQRTQQEDSAVYLCASSLVELGKQFFGPGTRLTVL.

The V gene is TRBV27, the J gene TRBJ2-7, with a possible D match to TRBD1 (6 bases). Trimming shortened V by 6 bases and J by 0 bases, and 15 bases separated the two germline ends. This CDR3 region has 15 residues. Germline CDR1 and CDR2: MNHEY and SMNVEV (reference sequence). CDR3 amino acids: CASSPQGRSSYEQYF. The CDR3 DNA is TGTGCCAGCAGCCCACAGGGAAGAAGCTCCTACGAGCAGTACTTC.

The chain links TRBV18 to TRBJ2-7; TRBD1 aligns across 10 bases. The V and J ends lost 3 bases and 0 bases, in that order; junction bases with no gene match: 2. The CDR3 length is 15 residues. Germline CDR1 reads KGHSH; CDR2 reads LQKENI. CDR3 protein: CASSPGQGSSYEQYF. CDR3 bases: TGTGCCAGCTCACCGGGACAGGGGTCCTCCTACGAGCAGTACTTC.

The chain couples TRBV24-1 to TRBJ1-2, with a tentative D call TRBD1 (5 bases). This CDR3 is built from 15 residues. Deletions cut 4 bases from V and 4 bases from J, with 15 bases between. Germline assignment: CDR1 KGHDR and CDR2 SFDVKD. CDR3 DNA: TGTGCCACCAGTGACCCTCAAGGGGAGGGCTATGGCTACACCTTC. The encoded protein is CATSDPQGEGYGYTF.

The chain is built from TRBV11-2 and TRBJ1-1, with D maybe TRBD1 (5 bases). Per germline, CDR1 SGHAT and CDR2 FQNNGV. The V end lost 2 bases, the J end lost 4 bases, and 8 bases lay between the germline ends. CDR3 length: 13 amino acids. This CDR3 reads CASSLLRATEAFF. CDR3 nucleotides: TGTGCCAGCAGCTTACTCAGGGCCACTGAAGCTTTCTTT.

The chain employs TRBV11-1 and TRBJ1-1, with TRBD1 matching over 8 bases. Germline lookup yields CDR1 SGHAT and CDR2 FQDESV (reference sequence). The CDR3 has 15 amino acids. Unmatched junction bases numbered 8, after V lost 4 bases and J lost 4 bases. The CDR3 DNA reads TGTGCCAGCAGCTACGGGGACAGGTGGAGCACTGAAGCTTTCTTT. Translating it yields CASSYGDRWSTEAFF.

The CDR3 loop reads CASSLGGARVRGYTF. The DNA of the CDR3 is TGCGCCAGCAGCCTAGGAGGCGCAAGGGTGAGGGGCTACACCTTC. The chain is built from TRBV5-1 and TRBJ1-2; D gene ambiguous. The CDR3 length is 15 residues. The V end lost 4 bases, the J end lost 8 bases, and 21 bases lay between the germline ends. CDR1 is SGHRS and CDR2 is YFSETQ in the germline V gene.